The 5 T cell receptor beta chains in this list originate from one sample, sequenced in a study of CXCR3-negative and CXCR3-positive naive CD8 T cells. Whole-study results and caveats: Comparison of naive cells showed more hydrophobic TRB CDR3s in CXCR3-positive than in CXCR3-negative naive cells.

It was by 5' RACE with UMI labels that the TRB cDNA libraries were prepared. TCRdb re-called the 5' RACE reads; one entry per CDR3 protein, DNA not given. The table counts under 110,000 distinct CDR3 sequences; 0.35% to 0.4% lies in the top ten. Their target antigens are unknown. The sequenced material came from naive CXCR3+ CD8+ T cells from blood. The subset here: CD45RO-CCR7+CD27+CD95- naive CD8+ T cells expressing CXCR3 (TNR3+). The receptors derive from a human donor in good health. Some clones in this sample may be carry-over from other donors' samples.

The chain recombines TRBV5-6 with TRBJ2-1; TCRdb's D call, TRBD1, is unchecked because there is no DNA. CDR3 length: 15 residues. Germline values: CDR1 SGHDT, CDR2 YYEEEE. The CDR3 sequence: CASSTRDAPYNEQFF.

The chain has TRBV3-1 and TRBJ2-5; as DNA is missing, the TRBD2 call by TCRdb cannot be tested. Looked up from germline, CDR1 is LGHDT and CDR2 is YNNKEL (reference sequence). The CDR3 extends over 15 amino acids. CDR3 amino acids: CASSPIEAGKETQYF.

CDR3 sequence: CASSLGLPNGLTDTQYF. The chain carries TRBV7-2 and TRBJ2-3. CDR1 and CDR2 from the germline V gene are SGHTA and FQGNSA. This CDR3 is built from 17 residues.

J is TRBJ1-4 and V is TRBV15; TCRdb's D call, TRBD1, is unchecked because there is no DNA. This CDR3 is 14 amino acids long. The V gene's germline CDR1 is LNHNV and CDR2 YYDKDF (reference sequence). The CDR3 protein is CATSAGSTNEKLFF.

V and J are TRBV19 and TRBJ2-2. Germline V lookup: CDR1 LNHDA, CDR2 SQIVND (reference sequence). The CDR3 spans 13 residues. CDR3 loop: CASSMRVGGELFF. The full variable domain, in which reference TRBV19 and TRBJ2-2 provide the parts outside the CDR3, is DGGITQSPKYLFRKEGQNVTLSCEQNLNHDAMYWYRQDPGQGLRLIYYSQIVNDFQKGDIAEGYSVSREKKESFPLTVTSAQKNPTAFYLCASSMRVGGELFFGEGSRLTVL.